The 22 T cell receptor beta chains given below trace back to one sample, sequenced in a study of CD8 T cells in ankylosing spondylitis. TCRdb reanalysed the 5' RACE reads using MiXCR and keeps one entry per CDR3 protein. The table lists about 360,000 distinct CDR3 sequences, roughly 14% of them singletons. Sample: blood, either unsorted or a sorted T cell fraction (not recorded which). The receptors were gathered from a male donor with ankylosing spondylitis or in good health (not recorded which).

This clonotype was counted a few times. The rearrangement uses TRBV10-3 and TRBJ2-7, with 7 bases that match TRBD2. The CDR3 runs 15 residues. The V and J ends lost 6 bases and 7 bases, in that order; junction bases with no gene match: 15. The V gene's germline CDR1 is ENHRY and CDR2 SYGVKD. Here the CDR3 reads CAISLEGEGAGEQYF. As DNA, the CDR3 is TGTGCCATCAGCCTAGAGGGTGAGGGAGCGGGAGAGCAGTACTTC.

In its sample, this clonotype was seen a few times. The rearrangement links TRBV3-1 to TRBJ1-2; 9 nucleotides align to TRBD1. The CDR3 runs 13 residues. Germline CDR1 and CDR2: LGHDT and YNNKEL (reference sequence). Trimming took 4 bases from V and 8 from J; bases not matched to a gene: 5. Here the CDR3 reads CASSRGQGIGYTF. The CDR3 DNA sequence: TGTGCCAGCAGCCGAGGACAGGGGATCGGCTACACCTTC.

The sample holds many counts of this clonotype. The chain employs TRBV12-3 or TRBV12-4 and TRBJ1-1; no definite D call. This CDR3 is built from 14 residues. Deletions cut 1 base from V and 5 bases from J, with 11 bases between. CDR3 in amino acids: CASSLGQASTEAFF. The CDR3 DNA is TGTGCCAGCAGTTTAGGGCAGGCGAGTACTGAAGCTTTCTTT.

The V gene is TRBV12-3 or TRBV12-4, the J gene TRBJ1-4, with D tentatively TRBD1 (6 bases). Trimming shortened V by 6 bases and J by 7 bases, and 15 bases separated the two germline ends. This CDR3 is 14 amino acids long. The CDR3 DNA reads TGTGCCAGCAGATTCGGGGGGCGGGGTGAAAAACTGTTTTTT. Its translation: CASRFGGRGEKLFF.

This clonotype was recorded a few times. The chain uses TRBV5-1 and TRBJ2-5; 9 bases line up with TRBD1. Germline trimming cut 4 bases from V and 3 bases from J; bases unmatched to any gene: 4. This CDR3 is built from 14 residues. Germline V gene sequence: CDR1 SGHRS, CDR2 YFSETQ. The CDR3 DNA reads TGCGCCAGCAGCCGGGACAGGGTGGAAGAGACCCAGTACTTC. This gives the protein CASSRDRVEETQYF.

In this sample, this clonotype turned up once. This sequence joins TRBV18 and TRBJ2-1, with TRBD2 identical over 14 bases. Germline lookup yields CDR1 KGHSH and CDR2 LQKENI. Unmatched junction bases numbered 4, after V lost 1 base and J lost 8 bases. The CDR3 runs 16 residues. CDR3 sequence (DNA): TGTGCCAGCTCACCACTTGGACTAGCGGGGGGTTATGAGCAGTTCTTC. This sequence encodes CASSPLGLAGGYEQFF.

This clonotype was seen only a few times. The chain carries TRBV6-5 and TRBJ1-2; 11 positions match TRBD1. The CDR3 spans 17 residues. CDR1 and CDR2 from the germline V gene are MNHEY and SVGAGI. After removal of 3 bases from V and 4 bases from J, the junction contained 10 bases not matched to a gene. The CDR3 is CASSYIADRGRTYGYTF. CDR3 coding DNA: TGTGCCAGCAGTTATATAGCGGACAGGGGGCGCACCTATGGCTACACCTTC.

The chain has TRBV15 and TRBJ2-6; D gene unclear. CDR1 is LNHNV and CDR2 is YYDKDF in the germline V gene (reference sequence). The CDR3 extends over 15 amino acids. Trimming stripped 5 bases from V and 0 bases from J, with 8 bases between. The CDR3 here is CATSPLSSGANVLTF. The CDR3 DNA reads TGTGCCACCAGCCCCCTTTCCTCTGGGGCCAACGTCCTGACTTTC.

CDR3: CASSYSGTGGQETQYF. The CDR3 DNA sequence: TGTGCCAGCAGTTACTCCGGGACAGGGGGACAAGAGACCCAGTACTTC. The genes are TRBV6-5 and TRBJ2-5, with 11 bases fitting TRBD1. CDR1 and CDR2 from the germline V gene are MNHEY and SVGAGI. CDR3 length: 16 residues. The trim removed 0 bases at V and 2 bases at J, leaving 2 bases unmatched.

This clonotype has just a few counts. The CDR3 reads CASSIDMNTEAFF. CDR3 coding DNA: TGTGCCAGCAGCATAGACATGAACACTGAAGCTTTCTTT. The gene calls are TRBV7-8 and TRBJ1-1; D is undetermined. The CDR3 is 13 amino acids. Trimming removed 5 bases at V and 0 bases at J, with 7 bases between. Germline lookup yields CDR1 SGHVS and CDR2 FQNEAQ. The full variable domain, with the rest looked up from reference TRBV7-8 and TRBJ1-1, is GAGVSQSPRYKVAKRGQDVALRCDPISGHVSLFWYQQALGQGPEFLTYFQNEAQLDKSGLPSDRFFAERPEGSVSTLKIQRTQQEDSAVYLCASSIDMNTEAFFGQGTRLTVV.

The chain has TRBV11-2 and TRBJ2-3; the match to TRBD2 covers 8 bases. Germline V gives CDR1 SGHAT, CDR2 FQNNGV. Trimming removed 2 bases from V and 5 bases from J; junction bases left unmatched: 6. The CDR3 consists of 15 residues. The CDR3 DNA follows: TGTGCCAGCAGCTTAAACGGGAGGGCCGAAGATACGCAGTATTTT. It translates to CASSLNGRAEDTQYF.

The V gene is TRBV5-1, the J gene TRBJ1-1; TRBD1 is a possible D gene (5 bases). V was trimmed by 4 bases and J by 1 base, leaving 11 bases between them. This CDR3 has 14 residues. Germline V gene lookup returns CDR1 SGHRS and CDR2 YFSETQ. In DNA form, the CDR3 reads TGCGCCAGCAGCCCGGGACTGTCGAACACTGAAGCTTTCTTT. Encoded protein: CASSPGLSNTEAFF.

This clonotype came up a few times. The chain recombines TRBV5-1 with TRBJ2-6; TRBD1 or TRBD2 may be the D gene (5 bases each). V lost 3 bases, J lost 0 bases, and 10 bases lay in between. Germline V gene lookup returns CDR1 SGHRS and CDR2 YFSETQ. The CDR3 runs 16 residues. The CDR3 DNA follows: TGCGCCAGCAGCTGGGGGATGAACTCTGGGGCCAACGTCCTGACTTTC. This sequence encodes CASSWGMNSGANVLTF.

This clonotype appeared a few times. The rearrangement links TRBV20-1 to TRBJ2-3; TRBD2 aligns across 14 bases. The V gene end was trimmed by 5 bases and the J gene end by 4 bases; junction bases not matched to a gene: 11. Germline V gene data show CDR1 as DFQATT and CDR2 as SNEGSKA (reference sequence). The CDR3 sequence is 17 residues long. The CDR3: CSAVPGLAGVFADTQYF. Here the CDR3 DNA reads TGCAGTGCTGTCCCGGGACTAGCGGGAGTTTTCGCAGATACGCAGTATTTT.

The rearrangement links TRBV4-1 to TRBJ1-4, with D tentatively TRBD1 (5 bases). The CDR3 consists of 15 residues. Germline lookup yields CDR1 MGHRA and CDR2 YSYEKL. With 5 bases removed from V and 6 bases from J, the gap between germline ends came to 16 bases. Here the CDR3 reads CASSTGGRRDEKLFF. CDR3 DNA sequence: TGCGCCAGCAGCACGGGGGGACGGCGGGATGAAAAACTGTTTTTT.

This clonotype occurred a few times. This sequence joins TRBV6-1 and TRBJ1-1; D is undetermined. This CDR3 comprises 13 residues. Germline CDR1 reads MNHNS; CDR2 reads SASEGT. The V gene lost 1 base and the J gene lost 1 base, with 4 bases spanning the gap. Here the CDR3 reads CASSEGQNTEAFF. In DNA form, the CDR3 reads TGTGCCAGCAGTGAAGGCCAGAACACTGAAGCTTTCTTT.

V gene TRBV4-2 combines with J gene TRBJ2-3, with TRBD1 matching 7 bases. This CDR3 has 16 amino acids. J gave up 2 bases and V 0 bases, and 5 bases lay outside the gene matches. Germline V lookup: CDR1 LGHNA, CDR2 YNFKEQ. CDR3 in DNA: TGTGCCAGCAGCCAAGATGGGAAGGGGGCCACAGATACGCAGTATTTT. As protein: CASSQDGKGATDTQYF.

In this sample, this clonotype turned up a few times. The chain uses TRBV27 and TRBJ1-1; 9 positions agree with TRBD1. Germline values: CDR1 MNHEY, CDR2 SMNVEV (reference sequence). The length of the CDR3 is 13 residues. After removal of 7 bases from V and 4 bases from J, the junction contained 4 bases not matched to a gene. Here the CDR3 DNA reads TGTGCCAGCATCCTGGACAGGGGCACTGAAGCTTTCTTT. This gives the protein CASILDRGTEAFF.

The table lists this clonotype with a few counts. The rearrangement uses TRBV20-1 and TRBJ2-7; 10 nucleotides align to TRBD1. The trim removed 4 bases at V and 4 bases at J, leaving 10 bases unmatched. The length of the CDR3 is 15 residues. The germline gives CDR1 DFQATT, CDR2 SNEGSKA (reference sequence). CDR3 sequence (DNA): TGCAGTGCTAATCGCCCCCGGGACAGGGGTTACGAGCAGTACTTC. Translated, it gives CSANRPRDRGYEQYF.

CDR3 in amino acids: CATIVTDRDNSPLHF. The CDR3 DNA is TGTGCCACCATTGTAACGGACAGGGATAATTCACCCCTCCACTTT. V usage is TRBV6-1 and J usage is TRBJ1-6; TRBD1 matches 8 bases. Germline V CDR1 and CDR2: MNHNS, SASEGT. This CDR3 is 15 amino acids long. V lost 10 bases to trimming and J lost 5 bases; unmatched junction nucleotides: 10.

This rearrangement joins TRBV11-3 to TRBJ2-1, with 7 bases aligning to TRBD1. The trim removed 5 bases at V and 6 bases at J, leaving 7 bases unmatched. CDR1 is SGHNT, CDR2 YENEEA, per germline. CDR3 size: 14 residues. For the CDR3, the DNA is TGTGCCAGCAGCGCCATAAGGGGGCCCAATGAGCAGTTCTTC. As protein: CASSAIRGPNEQFF.

V gene TRBV7-8 combines with J gene TRBJ2-2, with TRBD1 as a possible D gene (5 bases). CDR1 is SGHVS, CDR2 FQNEAQ, per germline. CDR3 length: 17 amino acids. With 1 base removed from V and 4 bases from J, the gap between germline ends came to 16 bases. The CDR3 spells CASSLEYQGYSTGELFF. As DNA, the CDR3 is TGTGCCAGCAGCTTAGAGTATCAGGGCTATAGCACCGGGGAGCTGTTTTTT.